One sample yielded the 14 T cell receptor beta chains listed below, sequenced in a study of T cells after posttransplantation cyclophosphamide. Sequenced by immunoSEQ multiplex PCR; TCRdb stores in-frame clones only, minus some. The sample is made up of about 39,000 clones, none counted only once. The sequencing input was PBMCs. The source of these receptors is a woman aged 45-65 years in good health and a related stem cell transplant donor.

The J gene is TRBJ2-5, the V gene TRBV7-2, with no clear D. The end of the DNA is better explained by TRBJ2-7, so the J call may be wrong. This CDR3 is built from 15 residues. Per germline, CDR1 SGHTA and CDR2 FQGNSA. CDR3 nucleotide sequence: TGTGCCAGCAGCTTAGTCTCCGCAGGTCGCAACGAGCAGTACTTC. Translating gives CASSLVSAGRNEQYF.

Only a few counts were recorded for this clone. V is TRBV5-1 and J is TRBJ2-1; D not certain. CDR1 and CDR2 from the germline V gene are SGHRS and YFSETQ. With 1 base removed from V and 1 base from J, the gap between germline ends came to 9 bases. The CDR3 runs to 15 residues. CDR3 sequence (DNA): TGCGCCAGCAGCTTGAAGGCGACTTCCTACAATGAGCAGTTCTTC. Protein: CASSLKATSYNEQFF.

This clone occurred many times. The gene calls are TRBV7-3 and TRBJ2-3, with 11 bases that match TRBD2. V was clipped by 4 bases and J by 1 base; unmatched bases: 4. The length of the CDR3 is 16 residues. Germline V CDR1 and CDR2: SGHTA, FQGTGA. CDR3 in DNA: TGTGCCAGCAGCTCTACACTAGCGGGGGGCACAGATACGCAGTATTTT. It codes for CASSSTLAGGTDTQYF. The whole variable domain, filled in from reference TRBV7-3 and TRBJ2-3, reads GAGVSQTPSNKVTEKGKYVELRCDPISGHTALYWYRQSLGQGPEFLIYFQGTGAADDSGLPNDRFFAVRPEGSVSTLKIQRTERGDSAVYLCASSSTLAGGTDTQYFGPGTRLTVL.

This clone was seen many times. V is TRBV7-8 and J is TRBJ2-2, with 9 positions matching TRBD2. V was pared by 6 bases and J by 6 bases, with 11 bases of the junction left unmatched. Germline CDR1 is SGHVS and CDR2 is FQNEAQ. The CDR3 runs to 16 residues. As DNA, the CDR3 is TGTGCCAGCAGGTTCTTGGGCGGGGGGGTCGCCGGGGAGCTGTTTTTT. Protein: CASRFLGGGVAGELFF. Supplemented by reference TRBV7-8 and TRBJ2-2, the full variable domain reads GAGVSQSPRYKVAKRGQDVALRCDPISGHVSLFWYQQALGQGPEFLTYFQNEAQLDKSGLPSDRFFAERPEGSVSTLKIQRTQQEDSAVYLCASRFLGGGVAGELFFGEGSRLTVL.

This clone came up many times. This chain connects TRBV27 to TRBJ2-7, with TRBD1 matching over 8 bases. The CDR3 loop spans 15 amino acids. The germline gives CDR1 MNHEY, CDR2 SMNVEV (reference sequence). V shed 3 bases, J shed 2 bases, and the junction held 6 bases outside the gene matches. CDR3 sequence: CASSLGTGPTYEQYF. The CDR3 bases are TGTGCCAGCAGTTTGGGGACAGGACCAACCTACGAGCAGTACTTC.

Many counts were recorded for this clone. The chain recombines TRBV2 with TRBJ2-5; 7 positions match TRBD2. J lost 7 bases, V lost 6 bases, and 8 bases had no gene match. Germline CDR1 and CDR2: SNHLY and FYNNEI. The CDR3 is made up of 13 amino acids. This CDR3 reads CASRRTRIMTQYF. Here the CDR3 DNA reads TGTGCCAGCAGGCGGACTAGAATTATGACCCAGTACTTC.

This clone has ten or more counts. The V gene is TRBV28, the J gene TRBJ2-7; D perhaps matches TRBD2 (7 bases). Trimming left V 7 bases short and J 2 bases short, with 18 bases between. The CDR3 contains 15 residues. Germline values: CDR1 MDHEN, CDR2 SYDVKM. DNA of the CDR3: TGTGCCAGCATCACCTGGGGGGGGGCTACCTACGAGCAGTACTTC. It yields the protein CASITWGGATYEQYF. The full variable domain, with the rest looked up from reference TRBV28 and TRBJ2-7, is DVKVTQSSRYLVKRTGEKVFLECVQDMDHENMFWYRQDPGLGLRLIYFSYDVKMKEKGDIPEGYSVSREKKERFSLILESASTNQTSMYLCASITWGGATYEQYFGPGTRLTVT.

This clone was found many times. The rearrangement joins TRBV7-9 to TRBJ2-2; 7 bases map to TRBD1. The trim removed 5 bases at V and 0 bases at J, leaving 6 bases unmatched. The CDR3 contains 16 residues. CDR1 and CDR2 (germline): SEHNR, FQNEAQ (reference sequence). The CDR3 coding sequence is TGTGCCAGCAGCCTAAACGGACAGGCGAACACCGGGGAGCTGTTTTTT. As protein: CASSLNGQANTGELFF.

This clone was seen ten or more times. This sequence joins TRBV27 and TRBJ2-7, with D possibly matching TRBD2 (6 bases). CDR1 is MNHEY, CDR2 SMNVEV, per germline (reference sequence). The CDR3 covers 14 residues. Trimming cost V 7 bases and J 3 bases, with 16 bases left between them. The CDR3 is CASKVSRDFYEQYF. Written as DNA, the CDR3 is TGTGCCAGCAAGGTTTCACGGGACTTCTACGAGCAGTACTTC.

This clone was observed a handful of times. The gene calls are TRBV18 and TRBJ2-5; perhaps TRBD2 as D (5 bases). The CDR3 consists of 14 residues. Germline V CDR1 and CDR2: KGHSH, LQKENI. V lost 3 bases and J lost 2, with 10 bases in between. The CDR3 spells CASSPEGRQETQYF. In nucleotides, the CDR3 is TGTGCCAGCTCACCTGAGGGCAGACAAGAGACCCAGTACTTC.

This clone was counted many times. J is TRBJ2-1 and V is TRBV10-3; D possibly corresponds to TRBD1 (5 bases). V dropped 4 bases and J dropped 4 bases, with 11 bases sitting between them. Germline CDR1 ENHRY, CDR2 SYGVKD. The CDR3 is 14 residues long. DNA of the CDR3: TGTGCCATCAGTGCAACAGGAGAGTACAATGAGCAGTTCTTC. As protein: CAISATGEYNEQFF.

This clone was seen repeatedly, ten times or more. The V call is TRBV7-3, the J call TRBJ1-1, with 10 bases aligning to TRBD1. Germline CDR1 and CDR2: SGHTA and FQGTGA. The CDR3 runs to 14 residues. V lost 6 bases to trimming and J lost 3 bases; unmatched junction nucleotides: 4. The CDR3 sequence is CASSSDRGDTEAFF. DNA of the CDR3: TGTGCCAGCAGTTCGGACAGGGGGGACACTGAAGCTTTCTTT.

In its sample, this clone was seen many times. The chain is built from TRBV10-3 and TRBJ1-1; maybe TRBD1 (5 bases). The CDR3 runs to 13 residues. Between the trimmed V and J ends, which lost 5 bases and 1 base, there was a span of 8 bases. Germline loops: CDR1 ENHRY, CDR2 SYGVKD. CDR3 sequence: CAISYDRNTEAFF. The CDR3 DNA reads as TGTGCCATCAGTTACGACAGGAACACTGAAGCTTTCTTT.

This clone was seen at least ten times. The chain carries TRBV5-6 and TRBJ2-1; 7 nucleotides agree with TRBD2. J gave up 1 base and V 7 bases, and 2 bases lay outside the gene matches. Germline lookup yields CDR1 SGHDT and CDR2 YYEEEE. This CDR3 is 13 amino acids long. The CDR3 region has the DNA TGTGCCAGCCACGGGGGGTCCTACAATGAGCAGTTCTTC. This translates into CASHGGSYNEQFF.